The rows below give T cell receptor beta chains drawn from one sample of a study of blood T cell repertoires in COVID-19. Clones were read by immunoSEQ multiplex PCR, and TCRdb kept only the in-frame ones, dropping some. This sample carries 190,000 or so clones, around four fifths of them seen once, and the ten largest clones take over 9.5%. Sequencing was carried out using PBMCs or T cells enriched from blood (not recorded which). Receptors originate from a man aged 35-49 years who had recovered from COVID-19. CDR3s include the opening cysteine and the closing phenylalanine or tryptophan. D genes are given only for firm matches. Clone size is given for some rows only: seen once, a few or many times, or a class if the clone is expanded.

j_call,d_call,v_call,clone_size,cdr3_nt,cdr3_aa
TRBJ1-4,NA,TRBV5-5,NA,TGTGCCAGCAGCCCAGGGGATTTCCGCGAAAAACTGTTTTTT,CASSPGDFREKLFF
TRBJ2-5,TRBD2,TRBV4-2,once,TGTGCCAGCAGCCAAGGAGGGACTAGCCAAACGGGGGAGACCCAGTACTTC,CASSQGGTSQTGETQYF
TRBJ1-1,TRBD1,TRBV15,NA,TGTGCCACCAGGGGACAGAGGTTGAACACTGAAGCTTTCTTT,CATRGQRLNTEAFF
TRBJ1-1,NA,TRBV11-2,NA,TGTGCCAGCAGCTATTACGGGGGGGGCATGAACACTGAAGCTTTCTTT,CASSYYGGGMNTEAFF
TRBJ2-1,TRBD1,TRBV4-2,NA,TGTGCCAGCAGCCAGGATGGGACAGGGTACAATGAGCAGTTCTTC,CASSQDGTGYNEQFF
TRBJ2-7,NA,TRBV28,once,TGTGCCAGCAGTTTAACAATCCGGAGGGTTTCCTACGAGCAGTACTTC,CASSLTIRRVSYEQYF
TRBJ1-5,TRBD1,TRBV19,NA,TGTGCCAGTACCGGGACGACAGGGATTCGTCAGCCCCAGCATTTT,CASTGTTGIRQPQHF
TRBJ1-1,NA,TRBV5-6,NA,TGTGCCAGCAGCTTGAGTCAGGGATCGTACACTGAAGCTTTCTTT,CASSLSQGSYTEAFF
TRBJ2-3,TRBD2,TRBV5-1,NA,TGCGCCAGCCTAGCGGGACCGACTAGCACAGATACGCAGTATTTT,CASLAGPTSTDTQYF
TRBJ2-1,NA,TRBV4-1,NA,TGCGCCAGCAGCCAAGTTGCCAGGCTAGCCCCGGGGTACAATGAGCAGTTCTTC,CASSQVARLAPGYNEQFF
TRBJ2-1,TRBD1,TRBV7-2,NA,TGTGCCAGCAGCCTAGGACAGGGGGAATACAATGAGCAGTTCTTC,CASSLGQGEYNEQFF
TRBJ2-1,NA,TRBV9,NA,TGTGCCAGCAAGGCAGGGGATTTTGTTAATGAGCAGTTCTTC,CASKAGDFVNEQFF
TRBJ1-5,NA,TRBV2,NA,TGTGCCAGCAGTGATAGCCAGGGCCAGCCCCAGCATTTT,CASSDSQGQPQHF
TRBJ2-2,NA,TRBV24-1,few,TGTGCCACCAGTGGTCTGGGGCTTTCGAACACCGGGGAGCTGTTTTTT,CATSGLGLSNTGELFF
TRBJ1-2,TRBD1,TRBV7-2,NA,TGTGCCAGCAGCTTTAACCCCGGGACAGGGCATGAGGGCTACACCTTC,CASSFNPGTGHEGYTF
TRBJ1-6,NA,TRBV12-3/TRBV12-4,NA,TGTGCCAGCACCAATTCAGGGGATTCACCCCTCCACTTT,CASTNSGDSPLHF
TRBJ2-1,NA,TRBV6-5,NA,TGTGCCAGCAGTTACTCGTCGGGGTACAATGAGCAGTTCTTC,CASSYSSGYNEQFF
TRBJ2-1,NA,TRBV7-2,NA,TGTGCCAGCAGCTCCAGGGTTAGCTCCTACAATGAGCAGTTCTTC,CASSSRVSSYNEQFF
TRBJ1-5,NA,TRBV6-2/TRBV6-3,NA,TGTGCCAGCAGTCTGACAGCAGTTAATCAGCCCCAGCATTTT,CASSLTAVNQPQHF
TRBJ1-2,TRBD1,TRBV19,few,TGTGCCAGTAGTACCGGGACAGCCCTATCTAACTATGGCTACACCTTC,CASSTGTALSNYGYTF
TRBJ1-6,TRBD1,TRBV9,NA,TGTGCCAGCACACGACAGGGAACGGATTCACCCCTCCACTTT,CASTRQGTDSPLHF
TRBJ2-5,NA,TRBV3-1/TRBV3-2,NA,TGTGCCAGCAGCCCCCCCGAGGTACAGACCCAGTACTTC,CASSPPEVQTQYF
TRBJ1-2,TRBD1,TRBV4-2,NA,TGTGCCAGCAGCCAGTCAACAGGGGAAGCTAACTATGGCTACACCTTC,CASSQSTGEANYGYTF
TRBJ1-5,TRBD1,TRBV27,NA,TGTGCCAGCAGTTTTTATGCACCCGGGACAGTTTATAGCAATCAGCCCCAGCATTTT,CASSFYAPGTVYSNQPQHF
TRBJ2-1,NA,TRBV7-9,NA,TGTGCCACTTCCGCGGGGAACGCCTACAATGAGCAGTTCTTC,CATSAGNAYNEQFF
TRBJ1-1,TRBD1,TRBV5-4,NA,TGTGCCAGCAGCTTACCACCGGGACAGGTGGACACTGAAGCTTTCTTT,CASSLPPGQVDTEAFF
TRBJ1-6,NA,TRBV30,NA,TGTGCCGGAACTAACTATAATTCACCCCTCCACTTT,CAGTNYNSPLHF
TRBJ2-5,NA,TRBV27,NA,TGTGCCAGCAGTTCGACTGCGGCCCAGTATGGAAAAGAGACCCAGTACTTC,CASSSTAAQYGKETQYF
TRBJ2-1,TRBD2,TRBV7-9,NA,TGTGCCAGCAGCCTTCTAGCGGGGGCTAACAATGAGCAGTTCTTC,CASSLLAGANNEQFF
TRBJ1-2,NA,TRBV2,NA,TGTGCCAGCAGTGATGAGGGTACGGGCTACACCTTC,CASSDEGTGYTF
TRBJ2-1,TRBD2,TRBV2,NA,TGTGCCAGCCTTAGGACTAGCGGGAGAGCGGGGGCCTTCTTC,CASLRTSGRAGAFF
TRBJ1-5,NA,TRBV7-2,NA,TGTGCCAGCAGCCACGACAATTCAGTTAGCAATCAGCCCCAGCATTTT,CASSHDNSVSNQPQHF
TRBJ1-1,TRBD1,TRBV13,NA,TGTGCCAGCAGTCACAGGGGCACTGAAGCTTTCTTT,CASSHRGTEAFF
TRBJ1-6,TRBD1,TRBV2,NA,TGTGCCAGCGGTGACAGGGCCCTGTATAATTCACCCCTCCACTTT,CASGDRALYNSPLHF
TRBJ1-1,TRBD1,TRBV25-1,NA,TGTGCCAGCAGTGGTCAGGGGGGGAACACTGAAGCTTTCTTT,CASSGQGGNTEAFF